This is a list of T cell receptor beta chains from one sample in a study of shared clonotypes between healthy human individuals. Sequencing used immunoSEQ multiplex PCR; TCRdb keeps in-frame clones, though not all of them. The sample has millions of clones; about 95% are singletons. Sample: naive CD8+ T cells sorted from blood. The receptors here all came from a man aged 18 to 30 in good health. Both conserved end residues are part of each CDR3. A D gene is named only where the DNA matches it firmly. A clone size is listed for some rows: how often the clone was seen (once, few, many), or a class if it is expanded.

V gene	clone size	D gene	J gene	CDR3 protein	CDR3 DNA
TRBV30	-	-	TRBJ1-6	CAWSAGAVNSPLHF	TGTGCCTGGAGTGCTGGGGCAGTGAATTCACCCCTCCACTTT
TRBV5-1	-	TRBD1	TRBJ2-7	CASSLTGIAYEQYF	TGCGCCAGTTCGCTGACAGGGATAGCCTACGAGCAGTACTTC
TRBV7-9	once	-	TRBJ2-3	CASTYIQQELTDTQYF	TGTGCCAGCACCTATATACAACAGGAGCTCACAGATACGCAGTATTTT
TRBV11-2	-	-	TRBJ1-6	CASSDGDGTYYNSPLHF	TGTGCCAGCAGCGACGGGGACGGAACTTACTATAATTCACCCCTCCACTTT
TRBV10-3	-	TRBD1	TRBJ1-5	CAISESVVFGQENQPQHF	TGTGCCATCAGTGAGTCGGTAGTATTTGGACAGGAGAATCAGCCCCAGCATTTT
TRBV27	-	TRBD1	TRBJ2-6	CASSLTGQGPSGANVLTF	TGTGCCAGCAGTTTAACTGGACAGGGTCCCTCTGGGGCCAACGTCCTGACTTTC
TRBV10-2	-	TRBD1	TRBJ2-7	CASSEGDRGDEQYF	TGCGCCAGCAGTGAAGGGGACAGGGGAGACGAGCAGTACTTC
TRBV19	-	-	TRBJ2-5	CASSIDLETETQYF	TGTGCCAGTAGTATAGATCTAGAGACAGAGACCCAGTACTTC
TRBV7-9	-	-	TRBJ1-4	CASSGVMTNEKLFF	TGTGCCAGCAGCGGAGTAATGACTAATGAAAAACTGTTTTTT
TRBV13	-	TRBD2	TRBJ2-1	CASSLAGGNEQFF	TGTGCCAGCTCGCTAGCGGGGGGCAATGAGCAGTTCTTC
TRBV10-3	-	-	TRBJ2-7	CAISESGPYEQYF	TGTGCCATCAGTGAGTCGGGTCCCTACGAGCAGTACTTC
TRBV4-1	-	TRBD1	TRBJ2-7	CASSHPGTGGNEQYF	TGCGCCAGCAGCCACCCCGGGACAGGGGGAAACGAGCAGTACTTC